A single T cell receptor beta chain is shown here with its context. The target antigen is unknown. The data are from a study of identical twins. Study-wide findings and caveats: It was possible that invariant MAIT and iNKT cells partly confounded the zero-insertion analyses.

Per germline, CDR1 MNHEY and CDR2 SVGEGT. The CDR3 is 14 residues long. The germline V and J ends were trimmed by 8 bases and 5 bases, with 16 bases remaining between them. TCRdb itself ran the 5' RACE reads through MiXCR, one entry per CDR3 protein. The sample yields 500,000 or so distinct CDR3 sequences, less than 25% seen once. These sequences were also reported in another study, on T cells expressing NK-cell markers. From that second work: The authors derived TCR beta repertoires from sorted CD3+CD56+NKG2C+, CD3+CD56+NKG2C- and CD3+CD56-NKG2C+ T cells. Restriction of the sorted population to alpha-beta TCR T cells was achieved in several experiments with an anti-gamma-delta TCR antibody. It is unclear if expanded NKG2C-expressing clones target HCMV antigens.

Specimen: CD4+ T cells sorted from blood. The chain has TRBV6-2 or TRBV6-3 and TRBJ2-1, with no clear D. The receptor was derived from a young woman in good health. CDR3 sequence (DNA): TGTGCCAGCGCCGAATCGACCGAGGACAATGAGCAGTTCTTC. It codes for CASAESTEDNEQFF.